A single count supports the clone carrying this T cell receptor beta chain. Its target is not known. Looked up from germline, CDR1 is MDHEN and CDR2 is SYDVKM. The CDR3 has 13 amino acids. Trimming cost V 2 bases and J 6 bases, with 8 bases left between them. These data originate in a study of T cell responses to AZD1222 COVID-19 vaccine. Study-level background: Pooled samples include second doses given at about 4 or 12 weeks.

Profiling relied on immunoSEQ multiplex PCR, and the TCRdb table lists in-frame clones only, not all of them. Of about 86,000 clones listed, around 73% are singletons. Study observations and caveats: Following two doses of AZD1222, Spike-specific TCR breadth and depth rose. Repertoire sampling was restricted to post-peak T cell response timepoints.

The sample was peripheral blood, taken on day 0 of AZD1222 vaccination. This receptor was taken from an adult in good health. V and J are TRBV28 and TRBJ2-1; D gene uncertain. The CDR3 nucleotides read TGTGCCAGCAGTTTAATAACCTCCAATGAGCAGTTCTTC. Its translation is CASSLITSNEQFF.